Listed below are T cell receptor beta chains from one sample, sequenced in a study of shared clonotypes between healthy human individuals. Repertoires were generated with immunoSEQ multiplex PCR, while TCRdb's copy carries only in-frame clones and drops some. The sample gives over a million clones, 95% to 97% of which show up once; 1.2% is in the top ten. Material for sequencing was naive CD4+ T cells sorted from blood. Source of these receptors: a man aged 25 to 40 in good health. The conserved cysteine and the conserved F or W are not part of the CDR3 here. The order of the fields is J gene, V gene, CDR3 protein.

J: TRBJ2-7; V: TRBV4-1; CDR3: ASSLRDVGEQY
J: TRBJ2-3; V: TRBV7-2; CDR3: ASSPVPELGTQY
J: TRBJ2-7; V: TRBV4-1; CDR3: ASSQVHKSYEQY
J: TRBJ1-1; V: TRBV2; CDR3: ASSPTLMGLAF
J: TRBJ1-3; V: TRBV10-1; CDR3: ASSGGSGNTIY
J: TRBJ2-3; V: TRBV5-1; CDR3: ASSLTTVDTQY
J: TRBJ2-1; V: TRBV7-9; CDR3: ASSLDGVAYNEQF
J: TRBJ2-1; V: TRBV27; CDR3: ASSLSSGLASFNEQF
J: TRBJ1-1; V: TRBV27; CDR3: ASSSRDSLKAF
J: TRBJ2-3; V: TRBV10-3; CDR3: ASGESTDTQY
J: TRBJ2-7; V: TRBV7-3; CDR3: ASSLGQGSGQY
J: TRBJ2-1; V: TRBV11-3; CDR3: ASSLYPGGGNEQF
J: TRBJ2-3; V: TRBV27; CDR3: ASSSSGSTQY
J: TRBJ2-1; V: TRBV7-2; CDR3: ASSLDRTSTYNEQF
J: TRBJ2-3; V: TRBV7-3; CDR3: ASSLLALAVAGPDTQY
J: TRBJ2-7; V: TRBV28; CDR3: ASSLGTTYYEQY
J: TRBJ2-7; V: TRBV5-1; CDR3: ASSLEGGLQTYEQY
J: TRBJ1-4; V: TRBV7-9; CDR3: ASSYRVSPEKLF
J: TRBJ2-3; V: TRBV5-5; CDR3: ASSLSARTSGTDTQY
J: TRBJ2-3; V: TRBV19; CDR3: ASSWNSGRAEDTQY
J: TRBJ2-7; V: TRBV18; CDR3: ASSPVGSRYEQY
J: TRBJ2-1; V: TRBV5-5; CDR3: ASSDGLMNEQF
J: TRBJ2-5; V: TRBV5-8; CDR3: ASSSGQTTQETQY
J: TRBJ1-3; V: TRBV7-9; CDR3: ASSSAGNSGNTIY
J: TRBJ2-5; V: TRBV6-5; CDR3: ASSPTGTTSETQY
J: TRBJ2-5; V: TRBV7-2; CDR3: ASSSWGATQY
J: TRBJ1-4; V: TRBV19; CDR3: ASSRTASNEKLF
J: TRBJ1-2; V: TRBV5-4; CDR3: ASSLQTGTYGYT
J: TRBJ2-3; V: TRBV2; CDR3: ASIFGGRVIRDTQY
J: TRBJ2-7; V: TRBV5-1; CDR3: ASRSAPITPYEQY
J: TRBJ2-3; V: TRBV19; CDR3: ASSKGSAGGPVDTQY
J: TRBJ2-7; V: TRBV29-1; CDR3: SVVQGSYEQY
J: TRBJ2-5; V: TRBV7-8; CDR3: ASSLLGTEQETQY
J: TRBJ2-5; V: TRBV9; CDR3: ASSAPRREGLEETQY
J: TRBJ2-2; V: TRBV9; CDR3: ASSPLGAGGSTGELF
J: TRBJ2-1; V: TRBV4-3; CDR3: ASSQGISGVNEQF
J: TRBJ1-2; V: TRBV5-1; CDR3: ASSPGQGFYGYT
J: TRBJ1-3; V: TRBV6-5; CDR3: ASSWKQGPGNTIY
J: TRBJ2-3; V: TRBV10-3; CDR3: AISRAGDTDTQY
J: TRBJ1-2; V: TRBV28; CDR3: ASSPDLDGYT